This T cell receptor beta chain was obtained from a study of cytomegalovirus exposure and HLA in healthy donors. CDR3 length: 13 amino acids. The germline CDR1 and CDR2 sequences are SQVTM and ANQGSEA. Both 60 Vbeta primers and 13 Jbeta primers went into the PCR. Generated by immunoSEQ multiplex PCR, the TCRdb table keeps only in-frame clones and is missing some. This sample carries over 100,000 clones, 73% of them seen once, and the ten largest clones take 0.85% to 0.9%. Concerning this clone: An end of the junction does not agree with germline; a read error may underlie this.

The clonotype comes from a woman aged 25 to 39 in good health and CMV-seronegative. The chain has TRBV29-1 and TRBJ2-7, with a weak D call TRBD1 (6 bases). Sequencing was performed on PBMCs. CDR3 DNA: TGCAGCGCAGGGGCACGCGTCTCCAACGAGCAGTACTTC. The encoded protein is CSAGARVSNEQYF.